This TCR beta chain was sequenced for a study of blood T cell repertoires in COVID-19. The table came from immunoSEQ multiplex PCR; TCRdb's copy has only in-frame clones and leaves some out. The sample lists over 110,000 clones; about 87% were seen once. Germline assignment: CDR1 SEHNR and CDR2 FQNEAQ (reference sequence). The V gene end was trimmed by 6 bases and the J gene end by 7 bases; junction bases not matched to a gene: 6. The CDR3 is 13 amino acids. The TCR comes from a woman aged 50 to 65 with acute or convalescent COVID-19. The sequencing sample was made of peripheral blood. The J gene is TRBJ2-1, the V gene TRBV7-9; 7 nucleotides match TRBD1. CDR3 nucleotide sequence: TGTGCCAGCAGAGAGGGGGCGAAGAATGAGCAGTTCTTC. Translating gives CASREGAKNEQFF.